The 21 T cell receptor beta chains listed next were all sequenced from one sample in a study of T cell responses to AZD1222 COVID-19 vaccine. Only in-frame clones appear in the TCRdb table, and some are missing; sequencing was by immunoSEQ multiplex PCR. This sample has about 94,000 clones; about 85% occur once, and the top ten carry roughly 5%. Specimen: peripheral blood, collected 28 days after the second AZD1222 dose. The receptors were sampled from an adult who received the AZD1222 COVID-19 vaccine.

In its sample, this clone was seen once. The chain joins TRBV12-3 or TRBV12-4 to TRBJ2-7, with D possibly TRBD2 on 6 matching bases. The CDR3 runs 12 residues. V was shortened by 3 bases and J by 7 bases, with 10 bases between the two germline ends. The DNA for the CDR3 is TGTGCCAGCAGTTTGTGGGGGGAGGAGCAGTACTTC. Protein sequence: CASSLWGEEQYF.

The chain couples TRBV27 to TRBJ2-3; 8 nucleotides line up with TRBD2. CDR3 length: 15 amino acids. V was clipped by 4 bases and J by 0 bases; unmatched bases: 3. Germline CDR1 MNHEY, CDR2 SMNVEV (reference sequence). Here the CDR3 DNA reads TGTGCCAGCAGTTCGGGGGGGGGAAGCACAGATACGCAGTATTTT. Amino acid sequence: CASSSGGGSTDTQYF.

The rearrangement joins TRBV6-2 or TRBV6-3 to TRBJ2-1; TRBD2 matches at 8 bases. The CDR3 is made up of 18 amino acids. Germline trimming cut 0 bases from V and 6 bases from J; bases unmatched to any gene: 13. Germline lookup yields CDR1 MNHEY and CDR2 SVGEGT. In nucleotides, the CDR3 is TGTGCCAGCAGTTACTCGATCGGGAGCGGGGGAGGGTCCAATGAGCAGTTCTTC. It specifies CASSYSIGSGGGSNEQFF.

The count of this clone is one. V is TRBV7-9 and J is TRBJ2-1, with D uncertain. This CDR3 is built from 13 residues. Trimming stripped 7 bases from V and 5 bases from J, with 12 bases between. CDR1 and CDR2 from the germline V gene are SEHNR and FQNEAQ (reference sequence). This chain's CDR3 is CASIGLGNNEQFF. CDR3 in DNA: TGTGCCAGCATTGGTTTGGGGAACAATGAGCAGTTCTTC.

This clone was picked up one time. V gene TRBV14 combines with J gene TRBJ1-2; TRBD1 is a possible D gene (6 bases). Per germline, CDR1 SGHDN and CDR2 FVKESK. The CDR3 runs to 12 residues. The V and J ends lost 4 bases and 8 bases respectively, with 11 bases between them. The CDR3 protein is CASSPNREGYTF. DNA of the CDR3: TGTGCCAGCAGCCCAAACAGGGAGGGCTACACCTTC.

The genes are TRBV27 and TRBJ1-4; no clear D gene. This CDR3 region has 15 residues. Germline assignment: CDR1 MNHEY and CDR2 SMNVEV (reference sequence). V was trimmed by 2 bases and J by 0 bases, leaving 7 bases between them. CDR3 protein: CASSLVPATNEKLFF. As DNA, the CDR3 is TGTGCCAGCAGTTTAGTCCCGGCAACTAATGAAAAACTGTTTTTT.

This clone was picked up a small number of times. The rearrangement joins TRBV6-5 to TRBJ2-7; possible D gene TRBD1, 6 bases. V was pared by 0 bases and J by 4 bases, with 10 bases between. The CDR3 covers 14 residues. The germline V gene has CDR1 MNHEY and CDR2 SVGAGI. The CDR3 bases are TGTGCCAGCAGTTACTCTCGACAGGCTTACGAGCAGTACTTC. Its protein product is CASSYSRQAYEQYF.

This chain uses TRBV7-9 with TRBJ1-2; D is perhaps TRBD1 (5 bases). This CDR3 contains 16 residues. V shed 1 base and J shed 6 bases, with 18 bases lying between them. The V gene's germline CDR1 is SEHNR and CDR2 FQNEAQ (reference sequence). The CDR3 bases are TGTGCCAGCAGCTTAGGGTCAGGGCCTCGAGCGGATGGCTACACCTTC. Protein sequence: CASSLGSGPRADGYTF.

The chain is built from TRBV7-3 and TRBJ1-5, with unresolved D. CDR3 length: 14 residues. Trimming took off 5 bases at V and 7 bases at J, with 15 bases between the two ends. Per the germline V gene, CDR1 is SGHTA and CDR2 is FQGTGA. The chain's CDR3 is CASSPRQVLQPQHF. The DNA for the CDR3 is TGTGCCAGCAGCCCGAGGCAGGTTTTGCAGCCCCAGCATTTT.

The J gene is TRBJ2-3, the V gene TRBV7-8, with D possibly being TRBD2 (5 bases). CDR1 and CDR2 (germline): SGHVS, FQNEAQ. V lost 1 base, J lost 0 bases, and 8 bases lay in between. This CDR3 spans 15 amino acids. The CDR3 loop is CASSLGGISTDTQYF. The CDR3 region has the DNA TGTGCCAGCAGCTTAGGAGGGATCAGCACAGATACGCAGTATTTT.

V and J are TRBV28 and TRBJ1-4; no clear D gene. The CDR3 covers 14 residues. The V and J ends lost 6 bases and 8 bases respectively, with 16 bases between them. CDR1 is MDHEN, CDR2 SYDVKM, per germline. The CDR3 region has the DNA TGTGCCAGCAGACCACCAAACGGTGGGGAAAAACTGTTTTTT. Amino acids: CASRPPNGGEKLFF.

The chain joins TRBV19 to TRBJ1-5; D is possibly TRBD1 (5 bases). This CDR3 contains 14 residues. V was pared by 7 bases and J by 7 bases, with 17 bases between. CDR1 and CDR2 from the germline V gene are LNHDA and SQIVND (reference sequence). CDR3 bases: TGTGCCAGTAAAAGGGGAGAGGCTTGGCAGCCCCAGCATTTT. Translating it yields CASKRGEAWQPQHF.

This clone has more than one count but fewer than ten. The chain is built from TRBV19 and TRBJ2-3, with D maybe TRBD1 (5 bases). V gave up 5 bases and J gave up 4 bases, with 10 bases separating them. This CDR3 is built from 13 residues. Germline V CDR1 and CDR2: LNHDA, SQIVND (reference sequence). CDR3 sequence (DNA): TGTGCCAGTAGTGTGACAGTTCCAGATACGCAGTATTTT. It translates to CASSVTVPDTQYF.

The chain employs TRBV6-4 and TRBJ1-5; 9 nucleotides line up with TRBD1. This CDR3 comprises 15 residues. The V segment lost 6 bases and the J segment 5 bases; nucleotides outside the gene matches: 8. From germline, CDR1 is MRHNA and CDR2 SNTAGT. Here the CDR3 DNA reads TGTGCCAGCAGCCTGACAGGGGGGGTGGATCAGCCCCAGCATTTT. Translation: CASSLTGGVDQPQHF.

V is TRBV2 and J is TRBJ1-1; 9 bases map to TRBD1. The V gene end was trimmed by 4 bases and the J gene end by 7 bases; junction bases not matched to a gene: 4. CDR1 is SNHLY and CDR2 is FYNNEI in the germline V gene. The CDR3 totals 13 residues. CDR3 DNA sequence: TGTGCCAGCAGTGGGGACAGGGTCAGTGAAGCTTTCTTT. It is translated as CASSGDRVSEAFF.

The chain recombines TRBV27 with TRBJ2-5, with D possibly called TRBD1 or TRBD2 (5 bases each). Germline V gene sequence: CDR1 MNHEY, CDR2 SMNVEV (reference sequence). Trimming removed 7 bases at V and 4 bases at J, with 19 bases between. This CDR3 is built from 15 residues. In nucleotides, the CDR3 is TGTGCCAGCAACCCGGGGCGTTTAATTAGAGAGACCCAGTACTTC. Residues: CASNPGRLIRETQYF.

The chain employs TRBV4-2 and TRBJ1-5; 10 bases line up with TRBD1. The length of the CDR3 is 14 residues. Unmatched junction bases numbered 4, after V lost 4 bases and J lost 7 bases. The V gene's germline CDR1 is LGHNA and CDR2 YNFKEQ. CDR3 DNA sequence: TGTGCCAGCAGCCCTGGACAGGGGGGCCAGCCCCAGCATTTT. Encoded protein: CASSPGQGGQPQHF.

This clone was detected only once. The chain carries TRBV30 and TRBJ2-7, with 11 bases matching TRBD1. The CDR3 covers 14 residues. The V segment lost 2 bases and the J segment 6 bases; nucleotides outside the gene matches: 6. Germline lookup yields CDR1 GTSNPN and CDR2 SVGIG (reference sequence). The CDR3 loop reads CAWSIGTGGAEQYF. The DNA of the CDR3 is TGTGCCTGGAGTATCGGGACAGGGGGGGCCGAGCAGTACTTC.

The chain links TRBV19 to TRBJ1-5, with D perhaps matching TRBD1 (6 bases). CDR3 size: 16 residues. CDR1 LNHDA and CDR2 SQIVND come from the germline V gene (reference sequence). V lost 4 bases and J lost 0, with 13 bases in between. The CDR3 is CASSTNRDHSNQPQHF. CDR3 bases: TGTGCCAGTAGTACAAACAGGGACCATAGCAATCAGCCCCAGCATTTT.

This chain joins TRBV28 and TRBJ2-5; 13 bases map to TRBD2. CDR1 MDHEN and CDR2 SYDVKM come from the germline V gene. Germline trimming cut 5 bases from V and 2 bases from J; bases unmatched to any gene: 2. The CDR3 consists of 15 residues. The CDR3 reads CASSGLAGAQETQYF. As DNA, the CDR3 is TGTGCCAGCAGTGGACTAGCGGGGGCGCAAGAGACCCAGTACTTC.

CDR3 bases: TGTGCCAGCAGCAAAGTTGCGGGTCGTTCTGGAAACACCATATATTTT. It specifies CASSKVAGRSGNTIYF. V gene TRBV21-1 combines with J gene TRBJ1-3. TRBV21-1 is classified as a pseudogene. CDR3 size: 16 residues.